These 29 T cell receptor beta chains were all obtained from the same sample, sequenced in a study of long-term antiretroviral therapy in people with HIV. The authors ran the immunoSEQ assay, v3.0, at survey level. Here immunoSEQ multiplex PCR was the method, and the copy in TCRdb shows in-frame clones only, minus some. The sample records some 21,000 clones, 82% being singletons. The starting material was unsorted PBMCs, obtained at the start of antiretroviral therapy. The source of these receptors is a man in his fifties or sixties with HIV.

V gene TRBV28 combines with J gene TRBJ1-2; D is unresolved. Germline V gene lookup returns CDR1 MDHEN and CDR2 SYDVKM. This CDR3 has 12 residues. V lost 2 bases, J lost 4 bases, and 5 bases lay in between. Written as DNA, the CDR3 is TGTGCCAGCAGTTTAGCGCGCTATGGCTACACCTTC. Translation gives CASSLARYGYTF.

V gene TRBV7-8 combines with J gene TRBJ2-3; 7 nucleotides line up with TRBD2. The germline V gene has CDR1 SGHVS and CDR2 FQNEAQ. The junction had 13 bases not matched to a gene; V was cut back by 5 bases and J by 14 bases. The CDR3 has 13 residues. The CDR3 nucleotides read TGTGCCAGCAGCCCACTTAGCGGGCTGTTTCGGTATTTT. Translated, it gives CASSPLSGLFRYF. Combining the CDR3 with reference TRBV7-8 and TRBJ2-3 gives the whole variable domain GAGVSQSPRYKVAKRGQDVALRCDPISGHVSLFWYQQALGQGPEFLTYFQNEAQLDKSGLPSDRFFAERPEGSVSTLKIQRTQQEDSAVYLCASSPLSGLFRYFGPGTRLTVL.

J is TRBJ2-7 and V is TRBV7-8, with D unresolved. The V gene lost 1 base and the J gene lost 1 base, with 5 bases spanning the gap. This CDR3 is 13 amino acids long. Germline lookup yields CDR1 SGHVS and CDR2 FQNEAQ. The CDR3 nucleotides are TGTGCCAGCAGCTTAGTTAAGTCCTACGAGCAGTACTTC. Its protein is CASSLVKSYEQYF.

This clone was observed a single time. This chain connects TRBV2 to TRBJ1-3; D gene uncertain. CDR1 and CDR2 (germline): SNHLY, FYNNEI. Trimming took 7 bases from V and 2 from J, leaving 12 bases between them. The CDR3 consists of 14 residues. The CDR3 coding sequence is TGTGCCAGCAATGAGGGAACAACTGGAAACACCATATATTTT. Encoded protein: CASNEGTTGNTIYF. Full variable domain (rest looked up from reference TRBV2 and TRBJ1-3): EPEVTQTPSHQVTQMGQEVILRCVPISNHLYFYWYRQILGQKVEFLVSFYNNEISEKSEIFDDQFSVERPDGSNFTLKIRSTKLEDSAMYFCASNEGTTGNTIYFGEGSWLTVV.

The chain combines TRBV6-1 with TRBJ2-3, with TRBD2 matching 12 bases. After removal of 6 bases from V and 2 bases from J, the junction contained 3 bases not matched to a gene. Germline-derived CDR1 and CDR2 are MNHNS and SASEGT. The length of the CDR3 is 15 residues. The CDR3 here is CASRPSGGATDTQYF. DNA for the CDR3: TGTGCCAGCAGACCTAGCGGGGGGGCCACAGATACGCAGTATTTT.

This clone occurred a few times. V is TRBV7-9 and J is TRBJ1-1, with 8 bases identical to TRBD1. V shed 1 base and J 3 bases; nucleotides not matched to a gene: 7. This CDR3 has 16 residues. Germline V gene lookup returns CDR1 SEHNR and CDR2 FQNEAQ (reference sequence). The CDR3 region has the DNA TGTGCCAGCAGCTTAGGGGGTCAGGGGGCTGACACTGAAGCTTTCTTT. It specifies CASSLGGQGADTEAFF.

The chain couples TRBV7-9 to TRBJ2-5; D may be TRBD2 (6 bases). The DNA end is a closer match to TRBJ2-7, so the J assignment may be wrong. The CDR3 is 14 residues long. The germline gives CDR1 SEHNR, CDR2 FQNEAQ (reference sequence). The CDR3 here is CATSSPGLSSEQYF. CDR3 nucleotides: TGTGCCACCTCCTCGCCGGGACTCTCTAGCGAGCAGTACTTC.

The rearrangement joins TRBV2 to TRBJ1-6; D gene unclear. The CDR3 length is 15 residues. Germline V gene sequence: CDR1 SNHLY, CDR2 FYNNEI. V lost 2 bases and J lost 7, with 12 bases in between. CDR3 sequence reads: CASSEWGDGNSPLHF. CDR3 bases: TGTGCCAGCAGTGAATGGGGTGACGGGAATTCACCCCTCCACTTT.

The J gene is TRBJ2-7, the V gene TRBV6-5; D is unresolved. This CDR3 is built from 11 residues. V was cut by 8 bases and J by 5 bases, with 10 bases left in between. CDR1 and CDR2 (germline): MNHEY, SVGAGI. CDR3 DNA: TGTGCCAGCGGCCGAAAAGACGAGCAGTACTTC. Translated: CASGRKDEQYF.

This clone was counted a single time. The J gene is TRBJ1-1, the V gene TRBV21-1; the table assigns TRBD1, which was not confirmed against the DNA. TRBV21-1 is deemed a pseudogene. The CDR3 loop spans 14 amino acids. The CDR3 bases are TGTGCCAGCAGCAAAAGACAGGGCTCCACTGAAGCTTTCTTT. This sequence encodes CASSKRQGSTEAFF.

A few counts support this clone. V usage is TRBV19 and J usage is TRBJ2-7, with 7 bases fitting TRBD1. In germline, CDR1 is LNHDA, CDR2 SQIVND (reference sequence). V lost 1 base to trimming and J lost 6 bases; unmatched junction nucleotides: 9. The CDR3 spans 15 residues. The DNA for the CDR3 is TGTGCCAGTAGTATAGTAGAACAGGGGCCGGTCGAGCAGTACTTC. Protein product: CASSIVEQGPVEQYF.

The rearrangement uses TRBV13 and TRBJ2-5; 7 bases map to TRBD2. The CDR3 is made up of 15 amino acids. Germline assignment: CDR1 PRHDT and CDR2 FYEKMQ (reference sequence). Trimming cost V 5 bases and J 3 bases; bases outside gene matches: 9. CDR3 nucleotide sequence: TGTGCCAGCAGCCGCTATGGGACTAAAAAAGAGACCCAGTACTTC. Protein product: CASSRYGTKKETQYF.

The V call is TRBV7-2, the J call TRBJ2-1; D is ambiguous. CDR1 and CDR2 from the germline V gene are SGHTA and FQGNSA. Trimming shortened V by 4 bases and J by 8 bases, and 12 bases separated the two germline ends. The CDR3 has 13 residues. The CDR3 region is CASSSSRRDEQFF. CDR3 nucleotide sequence: TGTGCCAGCAGCTCAAGCCGGCGAGATGAGCAGTTCTTC.

This clone has a single count. The V gene is TRBV2, the J gene TRBJ1-4; D possibly corresponds to TRBD1 (5 bases). CDR1 SNHLY and CDR2 FYNNEI come from the germline V gene. CDR3 length equals 14 residues. V lost 6 bases and J lost 5, with 13 bases in between. The CDR3 bases are TGTGCCAGCAGGGCCGGGACGGGGAATGAAAAACTGTTTTTT. Protein: CASRAGTGNEKLFF.

The genes are TRBV7-6 and TRBJ1-1; D possibly corresponds to TRBD1 (5 bases). CDR1 and CDR2 from the germline V gene are SGHVS and FNYEAQ. The length of the CDR3 is 16 residues. The ends were cut back, 0 bases at V and 1 base at J, with 12 bases in the middle. Here the CDR3 DNA reads TGTGCCAGCAGCTTAGCGGGGGGACTCACGAACACTGAAGCTTTCTTT. As protein: CASSLAGGLTNTEAFF.

This clone appeared a single time. This chain links TRBV10-2 with TRBJ1-2; no clear D. This CDR3 contains 14 residues. Per germline, CDR1 WSHSY and CDR2 SAAADI. Trimming stripped 3 bases from V and 3 bases from J, with 11 bases between. In DNA, the CDR3 is TGCGCCAGCAGTGACTACGACATCCACTATGGCTACACCTTC. This translates into CASSDYDIHYGYTF.

This chain links TRBV10-3 with TRBJ1-5, with TRBD1 matching over 12 bases. V was pared by 11 bases and J by 2 bases, with 13 bases of the junction left unmatched. CDR1 and CDR2 (germline): ENHRY, SYGVKD. The CDR3 runs 17 residues. CDR3 bases: TGTGCCTCTTCGGGACAGGGGGCGCGAAATGGCAATCAGCCCCAGCATTTT. As protein: CASSGQGARNGNQPQHF.

This chain uses TRBV20-1 with TRBJ1-1; the D gene is possibly TRBD1 (5 bases). CDR1 and CDR2 (germline): DFQATT, SNEGSKA (reference sequence). The CDR3 is made up of 11 amino acids. The ends were cut back, 8 bases at V and 5 bases at J, with 12 bases in the middle. CDR3 residues: CSSRGGTEAFF. DNA of the CDR3: TGCAGTTCTCGCGGGGGGACTGAAGCTTTCTTT.

The chain carries TRBV5-1 and TRBJ1-1; possible D gene TRBD1, 6 bases. From germline, CDR1 is SGHRS and CDR2 YFSETQ. V dropped 0 bases and J dropped 3 bases, with 15 bases sitting between them. The CDR3 spans 16 residues. CDR3 DNA: TGCGCCAGCAGCTTGGGGCATCCGGGGGCGGACACTGAAGCTTTCTTT. This encodes CASSLGHPGADTEAFF.

A few counts support this clone. V is TRBV7-2 and J is TRBJ1-5; a possible D gene is TRBD1 (5 bases). CDR1 and CDR2 from the germline V gene are SGHTA and FQGNSA. Trimming pared 4 bases from V and 7 bases from J, leaving 8 bases between. The CDR3 has 12 residues. The CDR3 loop reads CASSSWGQPQHF. CDR3 nucleotides: TGTGCCAGCAGCTCCTGGGGGCAGCCCCAGCATTTT.

The chain carries TRBV28 and TRBJ2-7; TRBD1 aligns across 9 bases. The CDR3 is made up of 15 amino acids. V was clipped by 4 bases and J by 5 bases; unmatched bases: 9. Germline assignment: CDR1 MDHEN and CDR2 SYDVKM. The CDR3 DNA sequence: TGTGCCAGCAGTTCCCCCGGGACAGGGAGAGACGAGCAGTACTTC. It codes for CASSSPGTGRDEQYF.

The chain couples TRBV25-1 to TRBJ2-3; D unclear. The germline gives CDR1 MGHDK, CDR2 SYGVNS. With 8 bases removed from V and 2 bases from J, the gap between germline ends came to 20 bases. The CDR3 contains 16 residues. CDR3 nucleotide sequence: TGTGCCAGCTCCGCCTCGCCGACGGAAAACACAGATACGCAGTATTTT. Its translation: CASSASPTENTDTQYF.

This clone came up once. V usage is TRBV19 and J usage is TRBJ2-2; TRBD1 agrees at 12 bases. The germline gives CDR1 LNHDA, CDR2 SQIVND (reference sequence). This CDR3 has 17 residues. Trimming removed 4 bases from V and 7 bases from J; junction bases left unmatched: 10. Here the CDR3 reads CASSTSGTGGAGGELFF. CDR3 sequence (DNA): TGTGCCAGTAGTACTTCGGGGACAGGGGGCGCGGGCGGGGAGCTGTTTTTT.

The V gene is TRBV19, the J gene TRBJ2-1, with D unclear. The CDR3 is 13 residues long. V was pared by 5 bases and J by 4 bases, with 9 bases between. Germline V gene sequence: CDR1 LNHDA, CDR2 SQIVND (reference sequence). CDR3 DNA sequence: TGTGCCAGTAGTGGAAGAGGTTACAATGAGCAGTTCTTC. It specifies CASSGRGYNEQFF.

The chain uses TRBV7-9 and TRBJ1-1; perhaps TRBD1 as D (5 bases). The ends were cut back, 4 bases at V and 1 base at J, with 13 bases in the middle. The CDR3 is 15 residues long. Germline assignment: CDR1 SEHNR and CDR2 FQNEAQ (reference sequence). CDR3 protein: CASSSTGRTNTEAFF. The CDR3 DNA follows: TGTGCCAGCAGCTCTACGGGACGGACGAACACTGAAGCTTTCTTT.

The chain is built from TRBV6-4 and TRBJ2-1, with D maybe TRBD2 (6 bases). Trimming took 1 base from V and 4 from J, leaving 8 bases between them. The CDR3 totals 14 residues. In germline, CDR1 is MRHNA, CDR2 SNTAGT. The CDR3 DNA reads as TGTGCCAGCAGTGACTACGGGGGTTACAATGAGCAGTTCTTC. It yields the protein CASSDYGGYNEQFF.

This clone was seen a handful of times. V gene TRBV20-1 combines with J gene TRBJ1-1, with D unresolved. Deletions cut 1 base from V and 6 bases from J, with 6 bases between. There are 11 residues in the CDR3. Germline lookup yields CDR1 DFQATT and CDR2 SNEGSKA (reference sequence). CDR3 loop: CSARAQSEAFF. CDR3 DNA: TGCAGTGCTAGAGCGCAGTCTGAAGCTTTCTTT.

The V gene is TRBV20-1, the J gene TRBJ1-2, with a weak D call TRBD1 (6 bases). The CDR3 contains 11 residues. CDR1 is DFQATT and CDR2 is SNEGSKA in the germline V gene (reference sequence). V was trimmed by 5 bases and J by 8 bases, leaving 12 bases between them. The CDR3 loop is CSALPGEGYTF. CDR3 in DNA: TGCAGTGCTCTTCCAGGGGAGGGCTACACCTTC.

The chain employs TRBV28 and TRBJ2-7, with no clear D. In germline, CDR1 is MDHEN, CDR2 SYDVKM. The CDR3 sequence is 13 residues long. V was pared by 7 bases and J by 4 bases, with 14 bases between. CDR3: CASTPVGIYEQYF. Written as DNA, the CDR3 is TGTGCCAGCACTCCCGTGGGGATATACGAGCAGTACTTC.